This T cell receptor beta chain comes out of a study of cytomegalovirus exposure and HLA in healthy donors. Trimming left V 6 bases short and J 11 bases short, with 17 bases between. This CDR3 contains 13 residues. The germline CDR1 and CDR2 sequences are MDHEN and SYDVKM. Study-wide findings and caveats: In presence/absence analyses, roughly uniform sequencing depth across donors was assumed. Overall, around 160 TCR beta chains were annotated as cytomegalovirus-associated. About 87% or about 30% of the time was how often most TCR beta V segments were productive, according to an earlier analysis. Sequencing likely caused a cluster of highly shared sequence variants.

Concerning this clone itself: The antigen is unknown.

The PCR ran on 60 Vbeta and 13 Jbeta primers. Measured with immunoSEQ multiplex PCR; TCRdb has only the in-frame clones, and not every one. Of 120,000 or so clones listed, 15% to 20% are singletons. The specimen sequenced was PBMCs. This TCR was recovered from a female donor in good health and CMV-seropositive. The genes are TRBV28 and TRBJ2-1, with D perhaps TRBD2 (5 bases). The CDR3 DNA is TGTGCCAGCAGGTTTGCGATAGAGGGAAAGCAGTTCTTC. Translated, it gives CASRFAIEGKQFF.